The clone carrying this T cell receptor beta chain was seen only once. The split of CD4+ cells yielded CD45RA+ naive and CD45RA-negative memory subsets. CDR1 is SGDLS, CDR2 YYNGEE, per germline. The CDR3 runs to 18 residues. V lost 6 bases and J lost 6; bases outside the gene matches: 17. Sequenced by immunoSEQ multiplex PCR; TCRdb stores in-frame clones only, minus some. The sample has approximately 2,300,000 clones, 80% to 95% seen once. This specimen comes from a study of shared clonotypes between healthy human individuals. This clonotype originated in a young man in good health. Some clones in this sample may be carry-over from other donors' samples. The V gene is TRBV9, the J gene TRBJ2-2, with TRBD2 matching 10 bases. Input material: naive CD4+ T cells from PBMCs. Subset described: CD45RA+ positively selected. CDR3 sequence reads: CASTPGPPSGSFAGELFF. The CDR3 DNA follows: TGTGCCAGCACTCCCGGCCCCCCTAGCGGGAGTTTCGCCGGGGAGCTGTTTTTT.